Listed below are T cell receptor beta chains from one sample, sequenced in a study of T-cell memory formation after mild COVID-19. MiXCR, applied by TCRdb to the 5' RACE reads, yields one record per CDR3 protein. The sample carries about 200,000 distinct CDR3 sequences, roughly 17% recorded once. Sequenced: PBMCs or a T cell subset sorted from them (not recorded which). The receptors stem from an adult woman who had mild COVID-19 (a few samples of this study predate the infection). Cell type and time point are not known. The CDR3 runs from the conserved cysteine through the conserved F or W. The D gene is left open where the match is weak. A row's size may be missing; if present it is once, few, many or a size class.

clone_size	j_call	d_call	v_call	cdr3_aa	cdr3_nt
NA	TRBJ1-2	NA	TRBV20-1	CSASRGLDYGYTF	TGCAGTGCTAGTCGGGGACTGGACTATGGCTACACCTTC
NA	TRBJ1-5	NA	TRBV7-2	CASSLLRDQPQHF	TGTGCCAGCAGCTTACTCAGGGATCAGCCCCAGCATTTT
NA	TRBJ1-5	TRBD1	TRBV2	CASRRDRNQPQHF	TGTGCCAGCAGAAGGGACAGAAATCAGCCCCAGCATTTT
NA	TRBJ2-1	NA	TRBV4-1	CASSQGHNEQFF	TGCGCCAGCAGCCAAGGCCACAATGAGCAGTTCTTC
NA	TRBJ1-3	TRBD1	TRBV5-1	CASSLGTGIDTIYF	TGCGCCAGCAGCTTAGGGACAGGGATCGACACCATATATTTT
few	TRBJ2-1	NA	TRBV4-3	CASSQGAGRYNEQFF	TGCGCCAGCAGCCAAGGGGCAGGCCGCTACAATGAGCAGTTCTTC
NA	TRBJ1-1	NA	TRBV7-2	CASSLGLTNTEAFF	TGTGCCAGCAGCTTAGGACTTACAAACACTGAAGCTTTCTTT
NA	TRBJ2-3	TRBD1	TRBV5-1	CASTRDRASTDTQYF	TGCGCCAGCACCCGGGACAGAGCTAGCACAGATACGCAGTATTTT
few	TRBJ2-5	TRBD2	TRBV20-1	CSARAGGPGETQYF	TGCAGTGCTAGAGCGGGAGGGCCTGGGGAGACCCAGTACTTC
NA	TRBJ2-2	NA	TRBV10-3	CAINAPGNTGELFF	TGTGCCATCAATGCGCCAGGGAACACCGGGGAGCTGTTTTTT
few	TRBJ1-3	NA	TRBV5-1	CASSLTDSRNTIYF	TGCGCCAGCAGCCTCACGGACAGCAGAAACACCATATATTTT
NA	TRBJ2-7	NA	TRBV11-3	CASSPMGYEQYF	TGTGCCAGCAGCCCTATGGGATACGAGCAGTACTTC
NA	TRBJ1-5	NA	TRBV5-1	CASSLAEDQPQHF	TGCGCCAGCAGCTTGGCAGAGGATCAGCCCCAGCATTTT
NA	TRBJ1-1	NA	TRBV7-2	CASSLHRVRNTEAFF	TGTGCCAGCAGCTTGCACAGGGTCCGGAACACTGAAGCTTTCTTT
few	TRBJ2-3	TRBD1	TRBV5-1	CASRMDRGRDTQYF	TGCGCCAGCAGAATGGACAGGGGCAGAGATACGCAGTATTTT
many	TRBJ2-7	TRBD1	TRBV4-2	CASSQPGQVSYEQYF	TGTGCCAGCAGCCAACCGGGACAGGTGTCCTACGAGCAGTACTTC
NA	TRBJ2-2	NA	TRBV7-3	CATSYRASPGELFF	TGTGCCACATCGTATCGGGCTAGTCCCGGGGAGCTGTTTTTT
few	TRBJ1-6	NA	TRBV27	CASSRPNSPLHF	TGTGCCAGCAGTCGCCCCAATTCACCCCTCCACTTT
few	TRBJ2-1	TRBD1	TRBV5-1	CASSAGQGAGYNEQFF	TGCGCCAGCAGCGCCGGACAGGGGGCCGGCTACAATGAGCAGTTCTTC
few	TRBJ1-5	NA	TRBV7-9	CASSSDSGQPQHF	TGTGCCAGCAGCTCCGACTCAGGTCAGCCCCAGCATTTT
NA	TRBJ1-6	NA	TRBV7-6	CASSSDLTNSPLHF	TGTGCCAGCAGCTCTGACTTAACAAATTCACCCCTCCACTTT
few	TRBJ2-1	NA	TRBV7-9	CASSLPRGWEVEQFF	TGTGCCAGCAGCCTCCCGCGGGGTTGGGAGGTTGAGCAGTTCTTC
NA	TRBJ2-3	NA	TRBV7-9	CASSPTRGLNTQYF	TGTGCCAGCAGCCCTACCCGGGGCCTTAATACGCAGTATTTT